These T cell receptor beta chains were read from a single sample in a study of shared clonotypes between healthy human individuals. Assay: immunoSEQ multiplex PCR; the TCRdb copy retains only in-frame clones and omits some. The sample lists some 500,000 clones, 70% to 80% occurring once. Sequenced material: PBMCs. The receptors here all came from a woman between 40 and 50 years old in good health. Some clones in this sample may be carry-over from other donors' samples. The conserved cysteine and the conserved F or W are not part of the CDR3 here.

len: 15
v_gene: TRBV9
CDR3aa: ASSPTGTSGRQETQY

len: 15
v_gene: TRBV9
CDR3aa: ASTPVGTSGSADTQY

len: 12
v_gene: TRBV10-1
CDR3aa: ASSESPGQGKQY

len: 12
v_gene: TRBV15
CDR3aa: ATSAGSSSYEQY

len: 13
v_gene: TRBV6-1
CDR3aa: ASTSLRGITYEQY

len: 11
v_gene: TRBV6-5
CDR3aa: ASSPQTAEKLF

len: 11
v_gene: TRBV13
CDR3aa: ASSLGSADTQY

len: 12
v_gene: TRBV7-2
CDR3aa: ASSLEGDYQPQH

len: 11
v_gene: TRBV27
CDR3aa: ASSPRGGIEAF

len: 12
v_gene: TRBV30
CDR3aa: AWSVVGGNQPQH

len: 13
v_gene: TRBV7-8
CDR3aa: ASSLVRGVSTEAF

len: 15
v_gene: TRBV27
CDR3aa: ASSLTSGGPGLDTQY

len: 12
v_gene: TRBV10-2
CDR3aa: ASSESRADQPQH

len: 15
v_gene: TRBV11-2
CDR3aa: ASRSILAGGPVGELF

len: 11
v_gene: TRBV7-2
CDR3aa: ASSIRGDQPQH

len: 12
v_gene: TRBV5-4
CDR3aa: ASSRDLTKNIQY

len: 13
v_gene: TRBV5-1
CDR3aa: ASSLRQGRDTEAF

len: 9
v_gene: TRBV7-9
CDR3aa: ASMAADTQY

len: 13
v_gene: TRBV6-1
CDR3aa: ASRPIGTSGEKLF

len: 12
v_gene: TRBV5-6
CDR3aa: ASSSWDRGTEAF

len: 11
v_gene: TRBV6-1
CDR3aa: ASSFGGGNEQF

len: 13
v_gene: TRBV9
CDR3aa: ASLRGSRKTYGYT

len: 13
v_gene: TRBV7-9
CDR3aa: ASSASGSRTGELF

len: 13
v_gene: TRBV28
CDR3aa: ASSPQTGGETEAF

len: 13
v_gene: TRBV6-1
CDR3aa: ASREGQGLFYEQY

len: 12
v_gene: TRBV27
CDR3aa: ASSITGYGYEQY

len: 13
v_gene: TRBV6-1
CDR3aa: ASSSRTADSYEQY

len: 16
v_gene: TRBV23-1
CDR3aa: ASSQKFPQGKSGNTIY

len: 12
v_gene: TRBV5-1
CDR3aa: ASSLARGVTEAF